The present TCR beta chain was sequenced within a study of radiotherapy plus CTLA-4 blockade in lung cancer. As for the study in general: Roughly 17% of patients responded objectively, and around 32% achieved disease control. Study results and caveats: Blood-borne expansion of tumor-derived TCR clones followed radiotherapy plus ipilimumab.

Profiling relied on immunoSEQ multiplex PCR, and the TCRdb table lists in-frame clones only, not all of them. The sample carries approximately 52,000 clones, roughly 83% recorded once. Trimming pared 2 bases from V and 6 bases from J, leaving 16 bases between. There are 15 residues in the CDR3. From germline, CDR1 is SEHNR and CDR2 FQNEAQ (reference sequence). Concerning this clone: Its antigen remains unknown.

Source: peripheral blood, taken from a patient treated with radiotherapy plus ipilimumab. The chain has TRBV7-9 and TRBJ1-1; no clear D gene. The sequence came from a human donor with non-small cell lung cancer who had a complete response to radiotherapy plus ipilimumab. This CDR3 reads CASSLYGEVQPEAFF. As DNA, the CDR3 is TGTGCCAGCAGCTTATACGGGGAAGTACAGCCTGAAGCTTTCTTT.